This TCR beta chain was sequenced for a study of blood T cell repertoires in COVID-19. Overall study context: The study drew acute and convalescent COVID-19 samples from the United States, Italy and Spain.

Followed over time, Seattle patients had been enrolled while infection was active. As handled by the study authors: Reference gene primer amplification in the assay estimated nucleated cell counts. Clones were read by immunoSEQ multiplex PCR, and TCRdb kept only the in-frame ones, dropping some. The V and J calls and clone size come from that table; D and trimming were worked out from the DNA. In the table there are 300,000 to 400,000 clones, 87% of which are singletons. In germline, CDR1 is MNHEY, CDR2 SMNVEV (reference sequence). The CDR3 consists of 14 residues. Trimming removed 3 bases at V and 6 bases at J, with 11 bases between.

The material sequenced was peripheral blood. The V and J genes are TRBV27 and TRBJ2-2, with a possible D match to TRBD2 (5 bases). This receptor was obtained from a woman between 50 and 59 years old with COVID-19, enrolled during active disease. The CDR3 DNA reads as TGTGCCAGCAGTTTGCGGGCCCCGGCCGGGGAGCTGTTTTTT. Translation gives CASSLRAPAGELFF.